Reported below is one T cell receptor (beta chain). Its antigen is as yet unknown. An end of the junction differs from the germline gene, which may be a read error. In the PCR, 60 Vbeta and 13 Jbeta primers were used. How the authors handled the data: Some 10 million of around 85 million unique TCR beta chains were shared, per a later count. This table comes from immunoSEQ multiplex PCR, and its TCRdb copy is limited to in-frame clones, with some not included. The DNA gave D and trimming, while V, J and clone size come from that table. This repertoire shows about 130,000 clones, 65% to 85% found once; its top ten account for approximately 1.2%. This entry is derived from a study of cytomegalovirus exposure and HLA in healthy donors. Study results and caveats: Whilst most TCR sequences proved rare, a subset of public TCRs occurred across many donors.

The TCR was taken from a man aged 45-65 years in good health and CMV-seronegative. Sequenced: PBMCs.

The CDR3 bases are TGTTCCAGCCGTTCCTCTGGAAACACCATATATTTT. Translated: CSSRSSGNTIYF. The chain joins TRBV7-9 to TRBJ1-3; no reliable D call. Germline-derived CDR1 and CDR2 are SEHNR and FQNEAQ (reference sequence). This CDR3 is built from 12 residues.